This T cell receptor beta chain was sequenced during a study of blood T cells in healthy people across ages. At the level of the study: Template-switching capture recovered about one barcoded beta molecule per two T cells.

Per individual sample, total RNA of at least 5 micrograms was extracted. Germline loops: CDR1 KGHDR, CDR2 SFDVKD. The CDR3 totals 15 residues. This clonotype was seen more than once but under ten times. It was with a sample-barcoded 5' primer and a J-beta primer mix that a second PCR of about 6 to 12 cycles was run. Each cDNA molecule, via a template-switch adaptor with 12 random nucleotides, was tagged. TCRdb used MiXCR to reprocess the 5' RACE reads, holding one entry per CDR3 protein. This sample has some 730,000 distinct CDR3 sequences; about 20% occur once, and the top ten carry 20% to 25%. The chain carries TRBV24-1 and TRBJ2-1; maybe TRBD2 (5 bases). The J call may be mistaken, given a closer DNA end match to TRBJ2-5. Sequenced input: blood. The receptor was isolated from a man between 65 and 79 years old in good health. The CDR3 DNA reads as TGTGCCACCAGTGATTTCGGACTGTTAGGCGAGACCCAGTACTTC. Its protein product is CATSDFGLLGETQYF.